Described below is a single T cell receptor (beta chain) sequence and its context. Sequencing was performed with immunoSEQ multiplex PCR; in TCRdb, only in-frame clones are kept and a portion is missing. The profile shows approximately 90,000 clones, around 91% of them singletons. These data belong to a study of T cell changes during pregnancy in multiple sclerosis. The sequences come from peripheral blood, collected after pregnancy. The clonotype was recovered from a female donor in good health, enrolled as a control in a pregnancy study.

CDR3 bases: TGTGCCAGTAGTATTTATCGGAACACTGAAGCTTTCTTT. Translation gives CASSIYRNTEAFF. The rearrangement links TRBV19 to TRBJ1-1; D is undetermined. Trimming took off 3 bases at V and 1 base at J, with 6 bases between the two ends. Germline-derived CDR1 and CDR2 are LNHDA and SQIVND (reference sequence). This CDR3 has 13 residues.